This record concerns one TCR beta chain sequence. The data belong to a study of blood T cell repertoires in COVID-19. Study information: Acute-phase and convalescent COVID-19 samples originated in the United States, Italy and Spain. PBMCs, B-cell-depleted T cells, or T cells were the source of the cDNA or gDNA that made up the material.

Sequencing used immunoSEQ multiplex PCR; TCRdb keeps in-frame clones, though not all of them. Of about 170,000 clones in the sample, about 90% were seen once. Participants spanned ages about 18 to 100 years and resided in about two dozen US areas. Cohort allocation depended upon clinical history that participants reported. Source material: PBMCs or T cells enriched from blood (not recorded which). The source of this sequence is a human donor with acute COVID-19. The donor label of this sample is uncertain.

CDR3 sequence reads: CASSLEGDSYEQYF. The CDR3 DNA sequence: TGCGCCAGCAGCTTAGAAGGCGACAGCTACGAGCAGTACTTC. J is TRBJ2-7 and V is TRBV5-1, with D possibly matching TRBD1 (5 bases). CDR3 size: 14 residues. V gave up 2 bases and J gave up 3 bases, with 12 bases separating them. Germline V CDR1 and CDR2: SGHRS, YFSETQ.